The 32 T cell receptor beta chains in this list originate from one sample, sequenced in a study of T cell changes during pregnancy in multiple sclerosis. Only in-frame clones appear in the TCRdb table, and some are missing; sequencing was by immunoSEQ multiplex PCR. The sample contains about 130,000 clones, less than 97% of which appear only once. Sample: peripheral blood, taken after pregnancy. The source is a female donor with multiple sclerosis, enrolled in a pregnancy study.

The CDR3 nucleotides read TGTGCCAGCAGTCAAACTCAGGGACTTCCCGGGGAGCTGTTTTTT. Its protein product is CASSQTQGLPGELFF. This chain joins TRBV13 and TRBJ2-2; tentative D call: TRBD2 (6 bases). CDR3 length: 15 amino acids. The V and J ends lost 6 bases and 6 bases respectively, with 17 bases between them. CDR1 and CDR2 (germline): PRHDT, FYEKMQ (reference sequence).

The DNA of the CDR3 is TGCGCCAGCAATGGTGGTCCGGGACAGTTCCGCTATGGCTACACCTTC. It yields the protein CASNGGPGQFRYGYTF. The chain links TRBV5-1 to TRBJ1-2, with 7 nucleotides matching TRBD1. J gave up 4 bases and V 6 bases, and 15 bases lay outside the gene matches. The CDR3 totals 16 residues. The germline CDR1 and CDR2 sequences are SGHRS and YFSETQ.

V gene TRBV7-9 combines with J gene TRBJ2-5; 9 bases are shared with TRBD2. V was pared by 0 bases and J by 5 bases, with 4 bases of the junction left unmatched. CDR1 and CDR2 from the germline V gene are SEHNR and FQNEAQ (reference sequence). The CDR3 consists of 15 residues. Here the CDR3 DNA reads TGTGCCAGCAGCTTAGCGCGGGGGGGCTTGGAGACCCAGTACTTC. Its protein is CASSLARGGLETQYF.

The rearrangement uses TRBV11-2 and TRBJ1-2, with 9 bases lining up with TRBD1. The CDR3 is 13 amino acids. CDR1 SGHAT and CDR2 FQNNGV come from the germline V gene. The V segment lost 5 bases and the J segment 5 bases; nucleotides outside the gene matches: 3. The chain's CDR3 is CASSAGTGYGYTF. The DNA for the CDR3 is TGTGCCAGCAGCGCCGGGACAGGGTATGGCTACACCTTC.

This chain joins TRBV2 and TRBJ1-5; 8 nucleotides match TRBD1. This CDR3 has 16 residues. Unmatched junction bases numbered 10, after V lost 5 bases and J lost 4 bases. Looked up from germline, CDR1 is SNHLY and CDR2 is FYNNEI. This CDR3 is CASSSRQGLGNQPQHF. The CDR3 coding sequence is TGTGCCAGCAGTTCGCGACAGGGGCTTGGGAATCAGCCCCAGCATTTT.

A word on this clone: Different DNA sequences within this sample yield the same CDR3. The gene calls are TRBV20-1 and TRBJ2-1; D uncertain. Trimming stripped 3 bases from V and 7 bases from J, with 4 bases between. The germline V gene encodes CDR1 DFQATT and CDR2 SNEGSKA (reference sequence). The CDR3 runs to 10 residues. In nucleotides, the CDR3 is TGCAGTGCTAGTATTAATGAGCAGTTCTTC. This gives the protein CSASINEQFF.

J is TRBJ2-7 and V is TRBV28; 10 positions agree with TRBD2. The J segment lost 6 bases and the V segment lost 6 bases, leaving 5 bases of the junction unmatched. CDR1 and CDR2 from the germline V gene are MDHEN and SYDVKM. This CDR3 is 13 amino acids long. CDR3 DNA sequence: TGTGCCAGCAGAGGACTAGCGGAGCCCGAGCAGTACTTC. It translates to CASRGLAEPEQYF.

This clone was recorded only once. The chain employs TRBV19 and TRBJ2-1; a possible D gene is TRBD1 (7 bases). V was shortened by 3 bases and J by 16 bases, with 16 bases between the two germline ends. The CDR3 runs 12 residues. Germline CDR1 reads LNHDA; CDR2 reads SQIVND (reference sequence). CDR3 in DNA: TGTGCCAGTAGTATGGCGGGACAGAGAAATTTCTTC. This translates into CASSMAGQRNFF. The whole variable domain, filled in from reference TRBV19 and TRBJ2-1, reads DGGITQSPKYLFRKEGQNVTLSCEQNLNHDAMYWYRQDPGQGLRLIYYSQIVNDFQKGDIAEGYSVSREKKESFPLTVTSAQKNPTAFYLCASSMAGQRNFFGPGTRLTVL.

The V gene is TRBV28, the J gene TRBJ2-2; D uncertain. Germline V gene data show CDR1 as MDHEN and CDR2 as SYDVKM. V lost 7 bases to trimming and J lost 0 bases, with 9 bases between them. CDR3 size: 14 residues. The CDR3 loop is CASTRRTNTGELFF. As DNA, the CDR3 is TGTGCCAGCACTCGGCGGACGAACACCGGGGAGCTGTTTTTT.

The rearrangement links TRBV21-1 to TRBJ2-2; the table's D gene call, TRBD2, was not cross checked with the DNA. TRBV21-1 is a recognized pseudogene. This CDR3 has 14 amino acids. The DNA of the CDR3 is TGTGCCAGCAGCACGGGTACTTTGCCCGGGGAGCTGTTTTTT. Translated: CASSTGTLPGELFF.

The rearrangement links TRBV7-2 to TRBJ2-5, with TRBD2 matching 10 bases. V was pared by 1 base and J by 5 bases, with 7 bases of the junction left unmatched. Germline values: CDR1 SGHTA, CDR2 FQGNSA. This CDR3 has 16 residues. The CDR3 is CASSLVSGRAGETQYF. The CDR3 nucleotides are TGTGCCAGCAGCTTAGTCAGCGGGAGGGCCGGGGAGACCCAGTACTTC.

This chain joins TRBV7-9 and TRBJ2-7, with 7 bases matching TRBD2. CDR1 and CDR2 from the germline V gene are SEHNR and FQNEAQ (reference sequence). CDR3 length equals 16 residues. Unmatched junction bases numbered 12, after V lost 5 bases and J lost 2 bases. CDR3 DNA sequence: TGTGCCAGCAGCGTTGGGGGGGTACAATGGACCTACGAGCAGTACTTC. Protein sequence: CASSVGGVQWTYEQYF.

The chain has TRBV7-2 and TRBJ1-3; D uncertain. V lost 5 bases and J 1 base, leaving 6 bases between the germline ends. The CDR3 sequence is 13 residues long. Germline V gene sequence: CDR1 SGHTA, CDR2 FQGNSA. DNA of the CDR3: TGTGCCAGCAGCCCCAATTCTGGAAACACCATATATTTT. Its translation: CASSPNSGNTIYF.

The chain uses TRBV25-1 and TRBJ2-1; a possible D gene is TRBD1 (6 bases). CDR3 length: 11 amino acids. V was trimmed by 2 bases and J by 15 bases, leaving 11 bases between them. Per germline, CDR1 MGHDK and CDR2 SYGVNS. The CDR3, as DNA: TGTGCCAGCAGTGAAGGCAGGGGCAGGTTCTTC. Its translation is CASSEGRGRFF. Together with reference TRBV25-1 and TRBJ2-1, the CDR3 gives the full variable domain: EADIYQTPRYLVIGTGKKITLECSQTMGHDKMYWYQQDPGMELHLIHYSYGVNSTEKGDLSSESTVSRIRTEHFPLTLESARPSHTSQYLCASSEGRGRFFGPGTRLTVL.

The chain couples TRBV9 to TRBJ2-3; TRBD2 matches at 10 bases. This CDR3 region has 15 residues. Unmatched junction bases numbered 2, after V lost 4 bases and J lost 0 bases. Looked up from germline, CDR1 is SGDLS and CDR2 is YYNGEE. CDR3 sequence (DNA): TGTGCCAGCAGCCCGGGACTAGCGAGCACAGATACGCAGTATTTT. It is translated as CASSPGLASTDTQYF.

The chain couples TRBV27 to TRBJ1-5; weak D call: TRBD1 (5 bases). Deletions cut 6 bases from V and 0 bases from J, with 15 bases between. This CDR3 region has 16 residues. Germline V gene data show CDR1 as MNHEY and CDR2 as SMNVEV (reference sequence). In DNA form, the CDR3 reads TGTGCCAGCAGCCAATGGGGGGGAAATAGCAATCAGCCCCAGCATTTT. It specifies CASSQWGGNSNQPQHF.

This chain connects TRBV5-1 to TRBJ1-6; a weak D match, TRBD1 (5 bases). Trimming removed 3 bases from V and 7 bases from J, with 11 bases in between. CDR3 length: 14 amino acids. Germline CDR1 reads SGHRS; CDR2 reads YFSETQ. CDR3 DNA sequence: TGCGCCAGCAGCTCGAGGGAGGGGAATTCACCCCTCCACTTT. Translating it yields CASSSREGNSPLHF.

This clone was seen a single time. The V call is TRBV28, the J call TRBJ2-4; 7 bases line up with TRBD1. J gave up 6 bases and V 7 bases, and 9 bases lay outside the gene matches. CDR1 and CDR2 (germline): MDHEN, SYDVKM. CDR3 length equals 14 residues. The CDR3 is CASKPDRDGNIQYF. CDR3 nucleotides: TGTGCCAGCAAGCCCGACAGGGACGGAAACATTCAGTACTTC.

The V call is TRBV28, the J call TRBJ2-5; perhaps TRBD1 as D (5 bases). Trimming removed 2 bases at V and 7 bases at J, with 8 bases between. From germline, CDR1 is MDHEN and CDR2 SYDVKM. The CDR3 consists of 12 residues. The CDR3 DNA reads as TGTGCCAGCAGTTTAGGAAGGGGGACCCAGTACTTC. It specifies CASSLGRGTQYF.

CDR3 region: CASGLAGYNEQFF. The CDR3 nucleotides read TGTGCCAGCGGTCTAGCGGGGTACAATGAGCAGTTCTTC. J is TRBJ2-1 and V is TRBV7-3, with 9 nucleotides matching TRBD2. Germline CDR1 SGHTA, CDR2 FQGTGA. V was pared by 8 bases and J by 4 bases, with 3 bases of the junction left unmatched. The CDR3 is 13 amino acids.

This clone was found once. CDR3 sequence (DNA): TGTGCCAGCAGTTTCCTAGCGAACACCGGGGAGCTGTTTTTT. This encodes CASSFLANTGELFF. The rearrangement uses TRBV6-5 and TRBJ2-2; D remains unclear. Trimming stripped 4 bases from V and 0 bases from J, with 6 bases between. This CDR3 spans 14 amino acids. Per germline, CDR1 MNHEY and CDR2 SVGAGI.

This rearrangement joins TRBV7-6 to TRBJ1-1; D not certain. This CDR3 has 13 residues. The germline gives CDR1 SGHVS, CDR2 FNYEAQ. Trimming removed 2 bases at V and 4 bases at J, with 8 bases between. CDR3 sequence: CASSLSGSTEAFF. CDR3 nucleotides: TGTGCCAGCAGCTTATCCGGGAGCACTGAAGCTTTCTTT.

The J gene is TRBJ2-7, the V gene TRBV19; D perhaps matches TRBD1 (5 bases). Germline lookup yields CDR1 LNHDA and CDR2 SQIVND (reference sequence). The ends were cut back, 4 bases at V and 3 bases at J, with 19 bases in the middle. The CDR3 is 16 residues long. The CDR3 loop is CASSTPGKLGFYEQYF. The DNA for the CDR3 is TGTGCCAGTAGTACACCAGGGAAGCTGGGTTTCTACGAGCAGTACTTC.

The V and J genes are TRBV25-1 and TRBJ2-7, with TRBD2 identical over 13 bases. V trimming: 3 bases; J trimming: 3 bases; junction bases outside the gene matches: 8. CDR1 and CDR2 from the germline V gene are MGHDK and SYGVNS. This CDR3 is 17 amino acids long. CDR3 nucleotide sequence: TGTGCCAGCAGTGAGATCGGGGGACTAGCGGGGATCTACGAGCAGTACTTC. Translating gives CASSEIGGLAGIYEQYF.

This rearrangement joins TRBV11-2 to TRBJ2-7; D is unresolved. Germline V lookup: CDR1 SGHAT, CDR2 FQNNGV. V lost 4 bases, J lost 0 bases, and 4 bases lay in between. This CDR3 spans 12 amino acids. The CDR3 spells CASSSYSYEQYF. In nucleotides, the CDR3 is TGTGCCAGCAGCTCGTACTCCTACGAGCAGTACTTC.

The chain uses TRBV9 and TRBJ2-2; D is perhaps TRBD2 (6 bases). The CDR3 spans 15 residues. Trimming pared 0 bases from V and 4 bases from J, leaving 10 bases between. Looked up from germline, CDR1 is SGDLS and CDR2 is YYNGEE. The CDR3 is CASSVATSFTGELFF. The CDR3 DNA reads as TGTGCCAGCAGCGTAGCGACTAGTTTCACCGGGGAGCTGTTTTTT. The whole variable domain, remainder taken from reference TRBV9 and TRBJ2-2, is DSGVTQTPKHLITATGQRVTLRCSPRSGDLSVYWYQQSLDQGLQFLIQYYNGEERAKGNILERFSAQQFPDLHSELNLSSLELGDSALYFCASSVATSFTGELFFGEGSRLTVL.

The chain employs TRBV4-3 and TRBJ1-4; D possibly corresponds to TRBD1 (5 bases). This CDR3 contains 16 residues. CDR1 and CDR2 from the germline V gene are LGHNA and YSLEER. V was trimmed by 1 base and J by 8 bases, leaving 17 bases between them. The CDR3: CASSQGGGNFREKLFF. CDR3 DNA: TGCGCCAGCAGCCAAGGTGGGGGGAATTTCAGGGAAAAACTGTTTTTT.

This chain joins TRBV19 and TRBJ2-7; the match to TRBD2 covers 7 bases. Germline CDR1 and CDR2: LNHDA and SQIVND (reference sequence). This CDR3 comprises 16 residues. The junction had 8 bases not matched to a gene; V was cut back by 1 base and J by 2 bases. The CDR3 loop reads CASSIGGGPGAYEQYF. The CDR3 nucleotides read TGTGCCAGTAGTATAGGGGGGGGACCCGGGGCCTACGAGCAGTACTTC.

The chain combines TRBV13 with TRBJ2-1; 11 bases fit TRBD2. Per germline, CDR1 PRHDT and CDR2 FYEKMQ (reference sequence). V gave up 5 bases and J gave up 5 bases; unmatched junction bases: 8. The CDR3 covers 16 residues. CDR3 region: CASSPTGLAGHNEQFF. Written as DNA, the CDR3 is TGTGCCAGCAGCCCGACCGGACTAGCGGGCCACAATGAGCAGTTCTTC.

This sequence joins TRBV19 and TRBJ2-3; D perhaps matches TRBD1 (5 bases). The germline V gene encodes CDR1 LNHDA and CDR2 SQIVND (reference sequence). There are 12 residues in the CDR3. V lost 4 bases to trimming and J lost 6 bases, with 8 bases between them. In DNA form, the CDR3 reads TGTGCCAGTAGTACAGGGTGGGATACGCAGTATTTT. This sequence encodes CASSTGWDTQYF.

The V gene is TRBV10-1, the J gene TRBJ2-7, with D possibly TRBD1 on 6 matching bases. The CDR3 runs 17 residues. The ends were cut back, 6 bases at V and 0 bases at J, with 21 bases in the middle. Germline CDR1 reads WNHNN; CDR2 reads SYGVQD (reference sequence). This CDR3 reads CASSPALNRATSYEQYF. In DNA, the CDR3 is TGCGCCAGCAGCCCCGCCCTAAACAGGGCAACCTCCTACGAGCAGTACTTC.

The V call is TRBV7-2, the J call TRBJ1-5; D ambiguous. The CDR3 has 14 residues. Germline values: CDR1 SGHTA, CDR2 FQGNSA. V shed 5 bases and J shed 3 bases, with 11 bases lying between them. CDR3 nucleotides: TGTGCCAGCAGCAAGGGAGGATTCAATCAGCCCCAGCATTTT. This codes for CASSKGGFNQPQHF. The full variable domain, in which reference TRBV7-2 and TRBJ1-5 provide the parts outside the CDR3, is GAGVSQSPSNKVTEKGKDVELRCDPISGHTALYWYRQSLGQGLEFLIYFQGNSAPDKSGLPSDRFSAERTGGSVSTLTIQRTQQEDSAVYLCASSKGGFNQPQHFGDGTRLSIL.